The source of this T cell receptor (beta chain) is a study of early T cells in non-severe SARS-CoV-2 infection. Study background: The authors sequenced bulk RNA from unsorted whole blood, leaving chains unpaired.

This clonotype has ten or more counts. The antigen remains undetermined. Study-level points and caveats: Private and CD4 specificities were missed by VDJdb matching, which favored anti-spike CD8 responses.

V lost 3 bases to trimming and J lost 2 bases; unmatched junction nucleotides: 5. The CDR3 covers 15 residues. The germline V gene has CDR1 KGHSH and CDR2 LQKENI. TCRdb independently ran MiXCR on the 5' RACE reads; one entry per CDR3 protein. Found here are approximately 35,000 distinct CDR3 sequences, roughly 4% of them singletons; the top ten hold about 5.5%. The source is an adult who was a healthcare worker with PCR-confirmed SARS-CoV-2 infection or an uninfected control (not recorded which). Sequenced: whole blood. This sequence joins TRBV18 and TRBJ2-7; 9 bases agree with TRBD1. The CDR3 loop reads CASSPRGQGPYEQYF. The DNA for the CDR3 is TGTGCCAGCTCACCCAGGGGACAGGGACCCTACGAGCAGTACTTC.